This entry features one T cell receptor beta chain sequence. This sample is drawn from a study of blood T cell repertoires in COVID-19. Study context: Samples of COVID-19 (acute and convalescent) were obtained from the United States, Italy and Spain. PBMCs, B-cell-depleted T cells, or T cells were the source of the cDNA or gDNA that made up the material.

V lost 0 bases and J lost 5; bases outside the gene matches: 7. The V gene's germline CDR1 is SGHRS and CDR2 YFSETQ. This CDR3 region has 18 residues. The authors' processing: Amplified reference gene primers provided the basis for estimating nucleated cell counts. Method: immunoSEQ multiplex PCR; TCRdb's copy keeps in-frame clones and lacks some. V and J calls and clone size are copied from that table; D and trimming were computed from the DNA. The data show about 160,000 clones, roughly 71% seen once. Sequenced input: peripheral blood. This chain connects TRBV5-1 to TRBJ2-1; 14 nucleotides line up with TRBD2. This TCR derives from a woman older than 75 with acute or convalescent COVID-19. The CDR3 nucleotides read TGCGCCAGCAGCTTGGTCGGACTAGCGGGGGGAGTTAACAATGAGCAGTTCTTC. Translation gives CASSLVGLAGGVNNEQFF.